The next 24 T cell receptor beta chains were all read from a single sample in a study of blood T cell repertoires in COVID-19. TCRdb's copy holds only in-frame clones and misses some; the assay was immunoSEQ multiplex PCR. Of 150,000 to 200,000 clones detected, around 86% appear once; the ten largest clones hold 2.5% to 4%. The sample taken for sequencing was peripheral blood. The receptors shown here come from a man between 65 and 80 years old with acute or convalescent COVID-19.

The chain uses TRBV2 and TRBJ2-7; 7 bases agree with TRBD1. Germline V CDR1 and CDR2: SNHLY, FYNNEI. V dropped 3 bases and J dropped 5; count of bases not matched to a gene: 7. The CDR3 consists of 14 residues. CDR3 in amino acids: CASSDRDRPHEQYF. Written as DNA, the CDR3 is TGTGCCAGCAGTGACCGGGACAGACCACACGAGCAGTACTTC. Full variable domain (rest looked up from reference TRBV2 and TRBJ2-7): EPEVTQTPSHQVTQMGQEVILRCVPISNHLYFYWYRQILGQKVEFLVSFYNNEISEKSEIFDDQFSVERPDGSNFTLKIRSTKLEDSAMYFCASSDRDRPHEQYFGPGTRLTVT.

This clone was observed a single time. The CDR3 bases are TGTGCCAGCTACAGGGGGGGCACTGAAGCTTTCTTT. It yields the protein CASYRGGTEAFF. The chain couples TRBV2 to TRBJ1-1; TRBD1 agrees at 8 bases. The CDR3 is made up of 12 amino acids. Trimming cost V 8 bases and J 4 bases; bases outside gene matches: 3. Germline V CDR1 and CDR2: SNHLY, FYNNEI.

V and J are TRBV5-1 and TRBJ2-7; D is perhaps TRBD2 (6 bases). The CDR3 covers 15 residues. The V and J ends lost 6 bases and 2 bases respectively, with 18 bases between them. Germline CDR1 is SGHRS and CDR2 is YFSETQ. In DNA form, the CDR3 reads TGCGCCAGCAACCCCCAGCTTGGCGGGACCTACGAGCAGTACTTC. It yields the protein CASNPQLGGTYEQYF.

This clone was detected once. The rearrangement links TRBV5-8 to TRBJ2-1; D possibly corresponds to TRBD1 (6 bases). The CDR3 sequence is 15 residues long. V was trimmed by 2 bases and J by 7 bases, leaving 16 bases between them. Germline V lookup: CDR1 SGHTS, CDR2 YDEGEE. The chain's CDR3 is CASSFSEGVRNEQFF. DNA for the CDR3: TGTGCCAGCAGCTTCTCAGAGGGGGTGAGGAATGAGCAGTTCTTC.

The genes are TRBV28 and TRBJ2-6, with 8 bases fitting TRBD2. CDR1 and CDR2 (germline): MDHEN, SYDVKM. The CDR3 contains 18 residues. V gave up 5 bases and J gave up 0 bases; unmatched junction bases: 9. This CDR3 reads CASSQRGGSSSGANVLTF. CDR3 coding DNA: TGTGCCAGCAGTCAACGCGGGGGGTCAAGCTCTGGGGCCAACGTCCTGACTTTC.

In nucleotides, the CDR3 is TGTGCCAGCCGACCACAGGGGGCGTCTCAGCCCCAGCATTTT. As protein: CASRPQGASQPQHF. The chain recombines TRBV6-5 with TRBJ1-5, with TRBD1 matching over 9 bases. Looked up from germline, CDR1 is MNHEY and CDR2 is SVGAGI. CDR3 length: 14 amino acids. V lost 8 bases and J lost 6; bases outside the gene matches: 8.

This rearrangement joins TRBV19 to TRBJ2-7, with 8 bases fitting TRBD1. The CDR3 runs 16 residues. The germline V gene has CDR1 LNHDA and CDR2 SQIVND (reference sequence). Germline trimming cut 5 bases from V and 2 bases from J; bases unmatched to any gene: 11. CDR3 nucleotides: TGTGCCAGTAGTCCGACCTCCGGGACAGGAGCCTACGAGCAGTACTTC. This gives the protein CASSPTSGTGAYEQYF.

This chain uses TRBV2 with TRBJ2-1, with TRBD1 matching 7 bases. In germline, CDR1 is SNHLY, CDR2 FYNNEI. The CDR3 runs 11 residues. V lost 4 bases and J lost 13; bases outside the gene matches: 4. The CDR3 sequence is CASSATGDQFF. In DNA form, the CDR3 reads TGTGCCAGCAGTGCTACAGGGGATCAGTTCTTC.

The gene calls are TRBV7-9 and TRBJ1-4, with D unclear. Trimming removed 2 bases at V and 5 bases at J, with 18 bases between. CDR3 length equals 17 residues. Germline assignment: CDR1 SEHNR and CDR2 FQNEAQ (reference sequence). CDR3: CASSLSPYQAPNEKLFF. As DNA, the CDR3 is TGTGCCAGCAGCTTATCGCCCTACCAGGCCCCAAATGAAAAACTGTTTTTT. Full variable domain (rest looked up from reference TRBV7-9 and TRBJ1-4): DTGVSQNPRHKITKRGQNVTFRCDPISEHNRLYWYRQTLGQGPEFLTYFQNEAQLEKSRLLSDRFSAERPKGSFSTLEIQRTEQGDSAMYLCASSLSPYQAPNEKLFFGSGTQLSVL.

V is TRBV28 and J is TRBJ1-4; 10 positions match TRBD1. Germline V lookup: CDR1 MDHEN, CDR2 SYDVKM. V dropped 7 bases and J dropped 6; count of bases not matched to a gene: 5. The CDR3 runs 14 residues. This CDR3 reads CASTRTGGYEKLFF. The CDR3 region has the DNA TGTGCCAGCACCCGGACAGGGGGTTATGAAAAACTGTTTTTT.

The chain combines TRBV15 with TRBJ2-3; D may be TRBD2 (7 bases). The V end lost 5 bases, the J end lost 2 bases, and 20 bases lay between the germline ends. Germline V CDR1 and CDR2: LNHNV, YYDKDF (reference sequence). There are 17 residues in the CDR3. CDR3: CATSLGGGLSLTDTQYF. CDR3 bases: TGTGCCACCAGCCTAGGGGGGGGACTTTCACTCACAGATACGCAGTATTTT.

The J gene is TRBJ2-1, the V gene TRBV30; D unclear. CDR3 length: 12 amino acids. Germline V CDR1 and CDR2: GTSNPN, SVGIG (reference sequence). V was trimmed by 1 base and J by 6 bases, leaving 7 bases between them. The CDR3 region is CAWSATLNEQFF. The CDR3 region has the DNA TGTGCCTGGAGTGCGACACTCAATGAGCAGTTCTTC. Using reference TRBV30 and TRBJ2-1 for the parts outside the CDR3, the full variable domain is SQTIHQWPATLVQPVGSPLSLECTVEGTSNPNLYWYRQAAGRGLQLLFYSVGIGQISSEVPQNLSASRPQDRQFILSSKKLLLSDSGFYLCAWSATLNEQFFGPGTRLTVL.

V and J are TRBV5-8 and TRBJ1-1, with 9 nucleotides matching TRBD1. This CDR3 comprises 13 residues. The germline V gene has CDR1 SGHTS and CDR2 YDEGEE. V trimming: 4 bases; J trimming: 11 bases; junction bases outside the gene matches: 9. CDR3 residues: CASSTGQGRVAFF. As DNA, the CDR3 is TGTGCCAGCAGCACTGGACAGGGGAGAGTTGCTTTCTTT.

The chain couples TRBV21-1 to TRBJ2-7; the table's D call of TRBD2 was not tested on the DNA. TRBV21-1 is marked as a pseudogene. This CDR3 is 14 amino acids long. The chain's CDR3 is CASSNRGISHEQYF. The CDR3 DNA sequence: TGTGCCAGCAGCAATCGGGGGATTTCCCACGAGCAGTACTTC.

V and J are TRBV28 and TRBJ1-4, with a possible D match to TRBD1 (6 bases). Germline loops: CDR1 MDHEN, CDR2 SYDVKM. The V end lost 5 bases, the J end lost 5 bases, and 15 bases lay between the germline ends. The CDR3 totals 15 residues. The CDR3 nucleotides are TGTGCCAGCAGTCCCGGGTCTACAGGGAATGAAAAACTGTTTTTT. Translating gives CASSPGSTGNEKLFF.

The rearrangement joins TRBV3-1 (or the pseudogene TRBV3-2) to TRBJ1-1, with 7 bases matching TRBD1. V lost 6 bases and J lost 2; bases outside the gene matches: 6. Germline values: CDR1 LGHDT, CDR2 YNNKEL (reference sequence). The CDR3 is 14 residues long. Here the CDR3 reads CASSFQGGNTEAFF. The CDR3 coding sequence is TGTGCCAGCAGTTTTCAGGGGGGTAACACTGAAGCTTTCTTT.

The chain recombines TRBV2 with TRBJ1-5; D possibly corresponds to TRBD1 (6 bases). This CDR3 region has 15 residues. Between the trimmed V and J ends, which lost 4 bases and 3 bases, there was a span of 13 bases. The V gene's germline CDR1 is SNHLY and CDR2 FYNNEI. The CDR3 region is CASSGGQSYNQPQHF. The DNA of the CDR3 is TGTGCCAGCAGTGGAGGACAGTCCTACAATCAGCCCCAGCATTTT. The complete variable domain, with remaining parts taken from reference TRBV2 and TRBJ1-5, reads EPEVTQTPSHQVTQMGQEVILRCVPISNHLYFYWYRQILGQKVEFLVSFYNNEISEKSEIFDDQFSVERPDGSNFTLKIRSTKLEDSAMYFCASSGGQSYNQPQHFGDGTRLSIL.

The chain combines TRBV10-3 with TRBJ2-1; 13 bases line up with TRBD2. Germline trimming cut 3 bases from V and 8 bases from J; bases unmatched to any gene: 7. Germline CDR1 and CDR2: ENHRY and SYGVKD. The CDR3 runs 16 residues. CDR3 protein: CAISDTSGRAIHEQFF. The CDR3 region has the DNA TGTGCCATCAGTGACACTAGCGGGAGGGCCATCCATGAGCAGTTCTTC.

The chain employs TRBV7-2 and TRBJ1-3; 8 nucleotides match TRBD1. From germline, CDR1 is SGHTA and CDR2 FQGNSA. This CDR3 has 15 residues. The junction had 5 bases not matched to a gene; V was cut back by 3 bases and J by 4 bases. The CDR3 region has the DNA TGTGCCAGCAGCTTGACAGGGGTTTTCGGAAACACCATATATTTT. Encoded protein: CASSLTGVFGNTIYF.

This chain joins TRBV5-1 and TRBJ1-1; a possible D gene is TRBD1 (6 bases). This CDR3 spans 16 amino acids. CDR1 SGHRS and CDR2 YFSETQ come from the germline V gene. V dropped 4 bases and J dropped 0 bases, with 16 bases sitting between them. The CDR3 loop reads CASSPSGGDMNTEAFF. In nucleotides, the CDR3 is TGCGCCAGCAGCCCAAGTGGGGGGGACATGAACACTGAAGCTTTCTTT.

The CDR3 spells CASSEREGDEQFF. The CDR3 DNA sequence: TGTGCCAGCAGTGAACGGGAGGGGGATGAGCAGTTCTTC. The chain carries TRBV2 and TRBJ2-1; TRBD2 agrees at 8 bases. This CDR3 comprises 13 residues. Trimming took 2 bases from V and 8 from J; bases not matched to a gene: 2. The germline CDR1 and CDR2 sequences are SNHLY and FYNNEI.

The CDR3 loop reads CASSMEDRTHGYTF. CDR3 in DNA: TGTGCCAGTAGTATGGAGGACAGGACCCATGGCTACACCTTC. The chain combines TRBV19 with TRBJ1-2; 7 bases match TRBD1. Germline-derived CDR1 and CDR2 are LNHDA and SQIVND (reference sequence). The CDR3 spans 14 residues. The ends lost 3 bases at V and 6 bases at J; junction bases unmatched: 7.

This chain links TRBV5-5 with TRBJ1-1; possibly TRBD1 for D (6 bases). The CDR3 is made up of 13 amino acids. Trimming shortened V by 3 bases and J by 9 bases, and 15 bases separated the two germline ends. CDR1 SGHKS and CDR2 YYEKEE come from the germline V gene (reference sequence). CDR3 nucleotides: TGTGCCAGCAGCTCGTCCGAGGGGGGGCAAGCTTTCTTT. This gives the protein CASSSSEGGQAFF.

Here the CDR3 DNA reads TGTGCCAGCAGCGCGGGGGTTACCACAGATACGCAGTATTTT. This encodes CASSAGVTTDTQYF. V usage is TRBV9 and J usage is TRBJ2-3; D perhaps matches TRBD2 (6 bases). V was trimmed by 3 bases and J by 2 bases, leaving 10 bases between them. This CDR3 comprises 14 residues. Germline loops: CDR1 SGDLS, CDR2 YYNGEE. Together with reference TRBV9 and TRBJ2-3, the CDR3 gives the full variable domain: DSGVTQTPKHLITATGQRVTLRCSPRSGDLSVYWYQQSLDQGLQFLIQYYNGEERAKGNILERFSAQQFPDLHSELNLSSLELGDSALYFCASSAGVTTDTQYFGPGTRLTVL.